This TCR beta chain was recorded in a study of OX40 agonist ivuxolimab in advanced cancers. Study-wide points: Fewer expanded clones were found on average in CD4+ than in CD8+ T cells. At doses 0.1 to 3.0 mg/kg, CD4+ and CD8+ clones expanded.

Details on this clone: As yet, its antigen is unknown.

CDR1 and CDR2 from the germline V gene are MNHEY and SMNVEV (reference sequence). This CDR3 is built from 14 residues. The V end lost 8 bases, the J end lost 6 bases, and 17 bases lay between the germline ends. TCRdb's copy holds only in-frame clones and misses some; the assay was immunoSEQ multiplex PCR. The sample holds 30,000 to 35,000 clones, roughly 82% seen once. Sequenced here: CD4+ or CD8+ T cells sorted from blood, sampled in a trial of the OX40 agonist ivuxolimab. The TCR comes from an adult with an advanced solid tumor such as melanoma, head and neck, liver or kidney cancer. The chain recombines TRBV27 with TRBJ1-5, with TRBD1 as a possible D gene (6 bases). The CDR3 bases are TGTGCCAGCGCTGTCCGGGGGCAGGGTCAGCCCCAGCATTTT. The encoded protein is CASAVRGQGQPQHF.